This TCR beta chain was captured in a study of CD4+ T cells in melanoma. This CDR3 comprises 16 residues. CDR1 and CDR2 from the germline V gene are LNHNV and YYDKDF (reference sequence). V shed 0 bases and J 4 bases; nucleotides not matched to a gene: 7. TCRdb keeps only in-frame clones here, not all; method: immunoSEQ multiplex PCR. The table has about 54,000 clones, roughly three quarters seen once. This clone was counted at least ten times. The sample taken for sequencing was tumor tissue. The chain couples TRBV15 to TRBJ2-7; TRBD1 agrees at 9 bases. This clonotype was obtained from a human donor with melanoma. The CDR3 loop reads CATSRDRTGGVYEQYF. For the CDR3, the DNA is TGTGCCACCAGCAGAGATCGAACAGGGGGCGTATACGAGCAGTACTTC.